This T cell receptor (beta chain) derives from a study of T cell responses to AZD1222 COVID-19 vaccine. Study outcomes and limitations: Samples come after the peak T cell response, not at day 14.

Libraries were prepared by immunoSEQ multiplex PCR; TCRdb keeps only in-frame clonotypes and omits some of them. The sample yields 95,000 to 100,000 clones, roughly 90% seen once. Turning to this clone: The antigen remains unidentified.

The CDR3 is made up of 16 amino acids. Germline loops: CDR1 SGHTS, CDR2 YDEGEE. V shed 4 bases and J shed 0 bases, with 14 bases lying between them. Sequencing used peripheral blood, obtained 28 days after the second AZD1222 dose. This sequence was found in an adult who received the AZD1222 COVID-19 vaccine. The chain joins TRBV5-8 to TRBJ1-3, with D possibly matching TRBD1 (5 bases). CDR3 residues: CASSDGTSSSGNTIYF. The CDR3 coding sequence is TGTGCCAGCAGCGATGGGACTTCTAGCTCTGGAAACACCATATATTTT.